These 15 T cell receptor beta chains were all obtained from the same sample, sequenced in a study of CD8+ T cells in alopecia areata. RNA was extracted and reverse transcribed into cDNA as the sequencing template. Clones were read by immunoSEQ multiplex PCR, and TCRdb kept only the in-frame ones, dropping some. This table has around 150,000 clones, less than 70% appearing once. Treatment denoted: oral pan-JAK inhibitor, 5-10 mg twice daily. Sample: CD4+ T cells sorted from blood, taken at week 24, from a patient treated with tofacitinib. The receptors stem from a human donor with alopecia areata.

This clone has at least ten counts. The V and J genes are TRBV5-1 and TRBJ1-2, with 7 nucleotides matching TRBD1. V was pared by 6 bases and J by 7 bases, with 24 bases of the junction left unmatched. Per germline, CDR1 SGHRS and CDR2 YFSETQ. The CDR3 is 18 amino acids. The CDR3 loop is CASNPGFDRVAESSGYTF. The DNA for the CDR3 is TGCGCCAGCAACCCAGGATTCGACAGGGTGGCCGAGAGCTCTGGCTACACCTTC.

The rearrangement joins TRBV4-1 to TRBJ1-6; no clear D. Trimming cost V 0 bases and J 6 bases, with 12 bases left between them. Germline CDR1 and CDR2: MGHRA and YSYEKL. This CDR3 is 16 amino acids long. The CDR3 bases are TGCGCCAGCAGCCAAGAGTTCACAGCGATTAATTCACCCCTCCACTTT. This sequence encodes CASSQEFTAINSPLHF.

The rearrangement uses TRBV7-2 and TRBJ1-1; no reliable D call. The CDR3 covers 14 residues. Trimming stripped 5 bases from V and 3 bases from J, with 13 bases between. The V gene's germline CDR1 is SGHTA and CDR2 FQGNSA. CDR3 in amino acids: CASSREPGYTEAFF. The DNA of the CDR3 is TGTGCCAGCAGCCGGGAACCCGGGTACACTGAAGCTTTCTTT.

This clone appeared a few times. J is TRBJ1-4 and V is TRBV10-3; D unclear. V was pared by 3 bases and J by 2 bases, with 7 bases between. The V gene's germline CDR1 is ENHRY and CDR2 SYGVKD. The length of the CDR3 is 14 residues. The CDR3 nucleotides read TGTGCCATCAGTGAACTTCCCACTAATGAAAAACTGTTTTTT. Amino acids: CAISELPTNEKLFF.

The rearrangement joins TRBV4-1 to TRBJ2-3; D call uncertain. The CDR3 runs 16 residues. The germline V and J ends were trimmed by 1 base and 5 bases, with 16 bases remaining between them. Germline CDR1 MGHRA, CDR2 YSYEKL. The DNA of the CDR3 is TGCGCCAGCAGCCAAGCTGCAAACCCGTCGGTAGATACGCAGTATTTT. Amino acids: CASSQAANPSVDTQYF.

The J gene is TRBJ2-7, the V gene TRBV29-1; 11 positions match TRBD1. Per germline, CDR1 SQVTM and CDR2 ANQGSEA. Trimming at V came to 8 bases and at J to 5 bases, leaving 2 bases not matched to a gene. The CDR3 length is 11 residues. The CDR3 sequence is CSTGQGDEQYF. CDR3 sequence (DNA): TGCAGCACGGGACAGGGGGACGAGCAGTACTTC.

The J gene is TRBJ2-7, the V gene TRBV16; a weak D match, TRBD1 (5 bases). The V end was cut by 1 base, the J end by 2 bases, with 9 bases between. Germline loops: CDR1 KGHSY, CDR2 FQNENV. CDR3 length: 14 amino acids. CDR3 bases: TGTGCCAGCAGCCAATTTGACAGCACCTACGAGCAGTACTTC. This encodes CASSQFDSTYEQYF.

The chain links TRBV7-9 to TRBJ2-5, with a possible D match to TRBD1 (5 bases). The CDR3 runs 13 residues. The ends were cut back, 3 bases at V and 3 bases at J, with 8 bases in the middle. Per germline, CDR1 SEHNR and CDR2 FQNEAQ (reference sequence). DNA for the CDR3: TGTGCCAGCAGCTTGGGGCGCAAAGAGACCCAGTACTTC. It is translated as CASSLGRKETQYF.

J is TRBJ1-2 and V is TRBV15; no definite D call. The germline V gene has CDR1 LNHNV and CDR2 YYDKDF (reference sequence). Trimming removed 3 bases at V and 7 bases at J, with 12 bases between. The CDR3 has 13 amino acids. The CDR3 loop is CATSSTTAAGYTF. Written as DNA, the CDR3 is TGTGCCACCAGCAGTACCACCGCGGCTGGCTACACCTTC.

The V and J genes are TRBV29-1 and TRBJ1-6, with a tentative D call TRBD1 (5 bases). V was pared by 6 bases and J by 7 bases, with 10 bases between. The CDR3 length is 12 residues. Germline V gene lookup returns CDR1 SQVTM and CDR2 ANQGSEA. CDR3 region: CSVGDGNSPLHF. DNA for the CDR3: TGCAGCGTAGGGGACGGGAATTCACCCCTCCACTTT.

This clone turned up a few times. This chain uses TRBV5-1 with TRBJ2-5; D may be TRBD2 (5 bases). The CDR3 has 16 amino acids. Trimming took off 0 bases at V and 1 base at J, with 13 bases between the two ends. CDR1 SGHRS and CDR2 YFSETQ come from the germline V gene. CDR3 coding DNA: TGCGCCAGCAGCTTGGCCGGAGGCGGTGGCCAAGAGACCCAGTACTTC. This sequence encodes CASSLAGGGGQETQYF.

The chain links TRBV29-1 to TRBJ2-1, with D maybe TRBD2 (5 bases). This CDR3 is 14 amino acids long. The V and J ends lost 5 bases and 5 bases respectively, with 16 bases between them. Germline V gene lookup returns CDR1 SQVTM and CDR2 ANQGSEA. The CDR3 sequence is CSVHRLLVNNEQFF. CDR3 bases: TGCAGCGTTCATCGATTACTAGTGAACAATGAGCAGTTCTTC.

The V gene is TRBV29-1, the J gene TRBJ2-2; possibly TRBD2 for D (7 bases). Germline-derived CDR1 and CDR2 are SQVTM and ANQGSEA. CDR3 size: 15 residues. Trimming cost V 4 bases and J 5 bases, with 17 bases left between them. CDR3 residues: CSVGRGAVGTGELFF. The CDR3 DNA reads TGCAGCGTTGGCCGGGGGGCGGTCGGTACCGGGGAGCTGTTTTTT.

The chain carries TRBV15 and TRBJ2-7; D perhaps matches TRBD1 (6 bases). V lost 0 bases and J 4 bases, leaving 16 bases between the germline ends. Looked up from germline, CDR1 is LNHNV and CDR2 is YYDKDF (reference sequence). CDR3 length: 16 residues. The CDR3 spells CATSRDHGAGAYEQYF. As DNA, the CDR3 is TGTGCCACCAGCAGAGATCATGGGGCAGGGGCATACGAGCAGTACTTC.

This clone was found a few times. The CDR3 protein is CASGAYRDRVGEQYF. DNA of the CDR3: TGCGCCAGCGGGGCCTACCGGGACAGGGTTGGCGAGCAGTACTTC. J is TRBJ2-7 and V is TRBV4-1; TRBD1 matches 9 bases. The CDR3 sequence is 15 residues long. Germline CDR1 is MGHRA and CDR2 is YSYEKL. V shed 8 bases, J shed 6 bases, and the junction held 14 bases outside the gene matches.